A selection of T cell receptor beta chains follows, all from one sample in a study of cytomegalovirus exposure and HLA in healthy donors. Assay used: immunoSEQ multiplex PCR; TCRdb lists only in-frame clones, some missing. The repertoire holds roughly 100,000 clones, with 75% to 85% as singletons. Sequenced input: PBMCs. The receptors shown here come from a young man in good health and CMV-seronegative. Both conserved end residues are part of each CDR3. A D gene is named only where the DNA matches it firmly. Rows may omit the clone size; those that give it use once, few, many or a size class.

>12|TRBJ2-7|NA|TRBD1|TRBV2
CASSQGGREQYF
TGTGCCAGCAGTCAAGGGGGCAGGGAGCAGTACTTC
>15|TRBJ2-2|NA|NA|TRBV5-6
CASSSGFANTGELFF
TGTGCCAGCAGTTCAGGATTCGCGAACACCGGGGAGCTGTTTTTT
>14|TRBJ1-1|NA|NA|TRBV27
CASSKQGVSTEAFF
TGTGCCAGCAGTAAACAGGGTGTTAGCACTGAAGCTTTCTTT
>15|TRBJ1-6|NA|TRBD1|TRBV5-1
CASSPFDRDNSPLHF
TGCGCCAGCAGCCCGTTCGACAGGGATAATTCACCCCTCCACTTT
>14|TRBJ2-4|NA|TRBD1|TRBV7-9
CASSFSDRENIQYF
TGTGCCAGCAGCTTTTCGGACAGGGAAAACATTCAGTACTTC
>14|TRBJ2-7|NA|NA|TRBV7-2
CASSLAGRAAGQYF
TGTGCCAGCAGCTTAGCGGGCAGGGCCGCCGGGCAGTACTTC
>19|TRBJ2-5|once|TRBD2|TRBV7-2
CASSPNGGTSGRAFETQYF
TGTGCCAGCAGCCCTAACGGTGGGACTAGCGGGAGGGCCTTTGAGACCCAGTACTTC
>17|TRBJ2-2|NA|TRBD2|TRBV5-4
CASSQALAGVSTGELFF
TGTGCCAGCAGCCAAGCTCTAGCGGGAGTGTCCACCGGGGAGCTGTTTTTT
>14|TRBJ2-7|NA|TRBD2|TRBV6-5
CASRSREGVYEQYF
TGTGCCAGCAGATCTCGGGAGGGCGTCTACGAGCAGTACTTC
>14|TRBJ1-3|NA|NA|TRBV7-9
CASTEWSDGNTIYF
TGTGCCAGTACAGAGTGGTCTGACGGAAACACCATATATTTT
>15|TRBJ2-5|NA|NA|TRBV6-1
CASSEPGRVKETQYF
TGTGCCAGCAGTGAGCCCGGCAGGGTTAAAGAGACCCAGTACTTC
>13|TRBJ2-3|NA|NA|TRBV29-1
CSVAVRGTDTQYF
TGCAGCGTTGCGGTCCGCGGCACAGATACGCAGTATTTT
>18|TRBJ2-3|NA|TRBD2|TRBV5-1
CASSPWLAGGRGTDTQYF
TGCGCCAGCAGCCCCTGGCTAGCGGGGGGGCGTGGCACAGATACGCAGTATTTT
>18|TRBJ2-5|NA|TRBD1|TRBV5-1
CASSLGVQGTGARETQYF
TGCGCCAGCAGCTTGGGTGTTCAGGGGACAGGGGCCAGGGAGACCCAGTACTTC
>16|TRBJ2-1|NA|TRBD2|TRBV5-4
CASSLGLADVYNEQFF
TGTGCCAGCAGCTTGGGGCTAGCGGACGTGTACAATGAGCAGTTCTTC
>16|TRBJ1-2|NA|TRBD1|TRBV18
CASSPANMGQFGGYTF
TGTGCCAGCTCACCAGCAAATATGGGACAGTTTGGCGGCTACACCTTC
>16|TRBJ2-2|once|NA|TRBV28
CASSFRRQVSPGELFF
TGTGCCAGCAGTTTCCGTCGACAGGTTAGCCCTGGGGAGCTGTTTTTT
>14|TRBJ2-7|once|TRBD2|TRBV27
CASRLGGFPYEQYF
TGTGCCAGCAGACTGGGGGGGTTCCCCTACGAGCAGTACTTC
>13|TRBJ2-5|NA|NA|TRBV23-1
CASSHPGEGTQYF
TGCGCCAGCAGTCATCCCGGAGAGGGGACCCAGTACTTC
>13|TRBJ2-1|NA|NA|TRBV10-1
CASSELIRNEQFF
TGCGCCAGCAGTGAACTGATTCGTAATGAGCAGTTCTTC
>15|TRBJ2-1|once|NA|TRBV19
CASSSNLREWNEQFF
TGTGCCAGTAGTTCTAACCTCAGGGAATGGAATGAGCAGTTCTTC
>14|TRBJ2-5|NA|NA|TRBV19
CASSGTWGQETQYF
TGTGCCAGTAGCGGGACATGGGGCCAAGAGACCCAGTACTTC
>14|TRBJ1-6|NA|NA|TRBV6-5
CASSYSNYPGPLHF
TGTGCCAGCAGTTACTCGAATTATCCCGGACCCCTCCACTTT
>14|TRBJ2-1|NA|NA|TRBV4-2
CASSQGQTYNEQFF
TGTGCCAGCAGCCAAGGACAGACCTACAATGAGCAGTTCTTC
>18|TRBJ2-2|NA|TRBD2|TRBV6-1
CASSESQTSGYYTGELFF
TGTGCCAGCAGTGAAAGTCAGACTAGCGGGTATTACACCGGGGAGCTGTTTTTT
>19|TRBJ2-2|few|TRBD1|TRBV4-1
CASSQGGTGLRFVAGELFF
TGCGCCAGCAGCCAAGGGGGGACAGGGCTCAGGTTCGTCGCCGGGGAGCTGTTTTTT
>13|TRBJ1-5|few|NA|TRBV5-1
CASSLYGNQPQHF
TGCGCCAGCAGCTTGTACGGGAATCAGCCCCAGCATTTT
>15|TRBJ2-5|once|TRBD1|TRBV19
CASSWGTDPRETQYF
TGTGCCAGTAGTTGGGGGACAGATCCACGGGAAACCCAGTACTTC
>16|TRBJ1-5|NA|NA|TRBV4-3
CASSQDPWRVYQPQHF
TGCGCCAGCAGCCAAGATCCGTGGAGGGTCTATCAGCCCCAGCATTTT
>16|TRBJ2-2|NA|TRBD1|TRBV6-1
CASREGTGQNTGELFF
TGTGCCAGCAGGGAAGGGACAGGGCAGAACACCGGGGAGCTGTTTTTT
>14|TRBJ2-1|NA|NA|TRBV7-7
CASSLGPSWNEQFF
TGTGCCAGCAGCTTAGGTCCCAGTTGGAATGAGCAGTTCTTC
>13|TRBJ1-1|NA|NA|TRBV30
CAWRPGIGTEAFF
TGTGCCTGGAGGCCCGGGATCGGCACTGAAGCTTTCTTT
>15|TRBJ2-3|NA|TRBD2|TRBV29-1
CSAVGRGGGTDTQYF
TGCAGCGCCGTCGGTCGGGGCGGGGGAACAGATACGCAGTATTTT
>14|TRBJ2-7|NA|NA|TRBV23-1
CASGHRAGSYEQYF
TGCGCCAGCGGACACAGGGCGGGTAGCTACGAGCAGTACTTC
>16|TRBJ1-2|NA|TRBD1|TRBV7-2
CASSLALTGTAYGYTF
TGTGCCAGCAGCTTAGCGCTAACGGGGACAGCCTATGGCTACACCTTC
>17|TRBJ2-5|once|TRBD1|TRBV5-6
CASSLLSETGSPATQYF
TGTGCCAGCAGCTTGTTATCCGAGACAGGGAGCCCGGCGACCCAGTACTTC
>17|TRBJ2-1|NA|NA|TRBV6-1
CASSEKIQGTPPNEQFF
TGTGCCAGCAGTGAAAAAATACAGGGAACCCCCCCCAATGAGCAGTTCTTC
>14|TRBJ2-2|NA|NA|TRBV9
CASSEEPYAGELFF
TGTGCCAGCAGCGAGGAGCCATATGCCGGGGAGCTGTTTTTT
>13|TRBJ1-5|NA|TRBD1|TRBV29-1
CSVGQGRNQPQHF
TGCAGCGTTGGACAGGGAAGGAATCAGCCCCAGCATTTT
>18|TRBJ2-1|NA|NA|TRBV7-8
CASSLGVFGESSYNEQFF
TGTGCCAGCAGCTTAGGGGTGTTCGGGGAAAGCTCCTACAATGAGCAGTTCTTC
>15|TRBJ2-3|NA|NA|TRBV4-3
CASSPTGGPLGTQYF
TGCGCCAGCAGCCCGACAGGAGGACCCCTCGGTACGCAGTATTTT
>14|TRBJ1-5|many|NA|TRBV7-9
CASSRGQFNQPQHF
TGTGCCAGCAGCAGAGGACAGTTCAATCAGCCCCAGCATTTT
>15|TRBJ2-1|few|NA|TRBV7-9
CASSLARGTYNEQFF
TGTGCCAGCAGCTTAGCGCGGGGAACATACAATGAGCAGTTCTTC
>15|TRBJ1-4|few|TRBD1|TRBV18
CASSLGQGLNEKLFF
TGTGCCAGCTCCCTAGGACAGGGACTTAATGAAAAACTGTTTTTT
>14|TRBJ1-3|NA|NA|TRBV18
CASSPPATRGTIYF
TGTGCCAGCTCACCTCCGGCCACTCGGGGCACCATATATTTT
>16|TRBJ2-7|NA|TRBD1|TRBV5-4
CASSSVAGQGRLEQYF
TGTGCCAGCAGCTCCGTGGCTGGACAGGGAAGGCTCGAGCAGTACTTC
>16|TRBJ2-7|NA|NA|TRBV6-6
CASSYALGRGSHEQYF
TGTGCCAGCAGTTACGCTCTGGGACGGGGGTCACACGAGCAGTACTTC
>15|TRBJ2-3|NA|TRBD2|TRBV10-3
CAISETSGYTDTQYF
TGTGCCATCAGTGAAACTAGCGGGTACACAGATACGCAGTATTTT
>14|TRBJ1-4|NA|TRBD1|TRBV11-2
CASTFGDRKEKLFF
TGTGCCAGCACCTTCGGGGACAGGAAAGAAAAACTGTTTTTT
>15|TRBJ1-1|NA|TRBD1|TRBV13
CASSPTGTGNTEAFF
TGTGCCAGCAGCCCCACCGGGACAGGGAACACTGAAGCTTTCTTT
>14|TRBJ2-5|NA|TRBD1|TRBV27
CASSGQGRYETQYF
TGTGCCAGCAGTGGACAGGGGAGGTACGAGACCCAGTACTTC
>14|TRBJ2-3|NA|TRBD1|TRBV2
CASNPTGGTDTQYF
TGTGCCAGCAACCCTACAGGGGGCACAGATACGCAGTATTTT